This TCR beta chain emerged from a study of beta chain features in type 1 diabetes. With respect to this clone: Its specificity is not known.

Every bit of the isolated RNA underwent reverse transcription, so sequencing read expressed TCRB transcripts. Roughly 3.5 million reads per sample were averaged for naive, central memory and regulatory samples. TCRdb's copy holds only in-frame clones and misses some; the assay was immunoSEQ multiplex PCR. In the table there are 550,000 to 850,000 clones, about an eighth of which are singletons. Overall study results and limits: At VDJ recombination sites, type 1 diabetes patients had fewer insertions and more deleted nucleotides. The study found moderately but significantly shorter TCRB CDR3s in all four CD4+ subsets of Type 1 diabetes patients.

Unmatched junction bases numbered 6, after V lost 0 bases and J lost 1 base. The CDR3 sequence is 17 residues long. Germline CDR1 reads SGDLS; CDR2 reads YYNGEE. Sample: naive CD4+ T cells from blood. The chain employs TRBV9 and TRBJ2-1, with 8 bases fitting TRBD2. The clonotype originates from a man between 18 and 35 years old with type 1 diabetes. For the CDR3, the DNA is TGTGCCAGCAGCGTAGGAAGCGGGGGCTTTTCCTACAATGAGCAGTTCTTC. The encoded protein is CASSVGSGGFSYNEQFF.